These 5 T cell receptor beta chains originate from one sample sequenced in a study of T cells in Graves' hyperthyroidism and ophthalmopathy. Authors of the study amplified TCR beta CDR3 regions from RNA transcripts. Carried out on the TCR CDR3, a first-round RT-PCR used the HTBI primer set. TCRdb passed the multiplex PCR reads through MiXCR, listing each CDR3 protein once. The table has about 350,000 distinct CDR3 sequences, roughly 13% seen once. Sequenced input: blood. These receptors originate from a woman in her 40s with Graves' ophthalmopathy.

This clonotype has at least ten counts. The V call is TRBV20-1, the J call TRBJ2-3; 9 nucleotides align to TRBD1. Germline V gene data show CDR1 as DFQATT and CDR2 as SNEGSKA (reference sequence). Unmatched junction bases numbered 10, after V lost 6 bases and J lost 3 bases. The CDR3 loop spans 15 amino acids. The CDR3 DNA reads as TGCAGTGCCCCTCGTTGGGGACAGGGTACAGATACGCAGTATTTT. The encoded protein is CSAPRWGQGTDTQYF.

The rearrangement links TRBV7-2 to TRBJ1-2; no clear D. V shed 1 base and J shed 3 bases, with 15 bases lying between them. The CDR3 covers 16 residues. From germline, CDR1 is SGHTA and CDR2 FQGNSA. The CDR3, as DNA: TGTGCCAGCAGCTTAGTTCGGCCGTCCCTGGACTATGGCTACACCTTC. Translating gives CASSLVRPSLDYGYTF.

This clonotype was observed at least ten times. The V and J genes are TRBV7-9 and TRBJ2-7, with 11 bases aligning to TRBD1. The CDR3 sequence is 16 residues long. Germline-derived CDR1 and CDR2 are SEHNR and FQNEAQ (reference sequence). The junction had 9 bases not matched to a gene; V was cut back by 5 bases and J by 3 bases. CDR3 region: CASSPKAGQGVYEQYF. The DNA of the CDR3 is TGTGCCAGCAGCCCTAAGGCGGGACAGGGGGTCTACGAGCAGTACTTC.

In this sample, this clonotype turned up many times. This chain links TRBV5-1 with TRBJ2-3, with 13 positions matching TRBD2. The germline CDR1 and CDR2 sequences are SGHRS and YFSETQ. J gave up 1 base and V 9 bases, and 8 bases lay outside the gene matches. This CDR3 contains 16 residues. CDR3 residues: CATYSGLAGGTDTQYF. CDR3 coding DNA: TGCGCCACCTATTCCGGACTAGCGGGAGGCACAGATACGCAGTATTTT.

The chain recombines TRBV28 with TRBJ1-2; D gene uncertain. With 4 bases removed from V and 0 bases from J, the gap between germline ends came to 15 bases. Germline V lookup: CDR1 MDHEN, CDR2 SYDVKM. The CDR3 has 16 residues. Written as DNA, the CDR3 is TGTGCCAGCAGTTCAATCGCGCGGAGAGCTAACTATGGCTACACCTTC. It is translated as CASSSIARRANYGYTF.